This record looks at one T cell receptor (beta chain) sequence and its context. What it recognizes is unknown. One junction end disagrees with the germline gene, perhaps due to a read error. The data originate from a study of T cell responses to AZD1222 COVID-19 vaccine. Study overall: Whether given at about 4 or about 12 weeks, second doses were pooled.

The CDR3 is made up of 13 amino acids. Germline V gene sequence: CDR1 SSHAT, CDR2 FNYEAQ (reference sequence). Study-wide findings and caveats: Spike-specific TCR repertoires showed rising breadth and depth after two AZD1222 doses. Spike-spanning, vaccine-associated CD4 TCRs were dominant at 160-218 and 743-854.

Generated by immunoSEQ multiplex PCR, the TCRdb table keeps only in-frame clones and is missing some. The data show approximately 92,000 clones, 90% to 95% seen once. This chain connects TRBV7-7 to TRBJ2-2; D ambiguous. This material consisted of peripheral blood, taken on day 0 of AZD1222 vaccination. The source is an adult in good health. Written as DNA, the CDR3 is TGTGCTAGCAGCTTACCATCTTCCGGGGAGCTGTTTTTT. It is translated as CASSLPSSGELFF.